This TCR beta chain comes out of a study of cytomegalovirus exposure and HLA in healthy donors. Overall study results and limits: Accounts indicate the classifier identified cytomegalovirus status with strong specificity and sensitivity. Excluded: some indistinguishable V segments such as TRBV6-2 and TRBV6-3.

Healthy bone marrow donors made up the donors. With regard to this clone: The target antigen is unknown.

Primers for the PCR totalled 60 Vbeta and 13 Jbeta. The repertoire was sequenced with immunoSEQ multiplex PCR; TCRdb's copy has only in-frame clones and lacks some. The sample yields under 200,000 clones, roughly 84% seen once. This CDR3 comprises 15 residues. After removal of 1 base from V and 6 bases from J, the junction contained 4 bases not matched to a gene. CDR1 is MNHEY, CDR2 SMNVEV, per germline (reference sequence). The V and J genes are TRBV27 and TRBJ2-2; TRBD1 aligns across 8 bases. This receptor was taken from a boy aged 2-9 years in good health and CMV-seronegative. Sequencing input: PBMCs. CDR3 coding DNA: TGTGCCAGCAGTTTATACGACAGGGGACCCGGGGAGCTGTTTTTT. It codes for CASSLYDRGPGELFF.